This T cell receptor beta chain comes out of a study of naive CD8 T cells in extremely preterm neonates (dated by TCRdb to 2016 to 2017). Background for the entire study: TCRbeta CDR3 repertoires of sorted naive CD8+ T cells were compared across four age groups: extremely preterm neonates, term neonates, young children and adults.

From its cysteine to its phenylalanine, the CDR3 spans 14 amino acids. Solely the CDR3 DNA is kept, with 42 bases framed from the first base. CDR1 and CDR2 are read off the germline V gene as SGHTA and FQGTGA. The V end gives up 5 bases and the J end 6 bases, leaving 7 bases in the junction not matched to a gene. The term cord blood was obtained from a handful of elective full-term cesarean deliveries at about 37-42 weeks of gestation that occurred without labor or rupture of membranes. The study left out pregnancies involving fetal demise, active maternal HSV infection or known maternal HIV infection. A FACSAria III cell sorter was used to sort live, Annexin V-negative naive CD8+ T cells (CD3+CD8+CD45RA+CCR7+). Between roughly 18,000 and 100,000 naive CD8+ T cells were sorted per sample. Preassembled standardized sampling kits were used to collect mixed venous-arterial cord blood. Cord blood was held at room temperature, and processing was completed within 4 hours of collection. Mononuclear cells were isolated from diluted blood by Ficoll-Paque density gradient centrifugation. Mononuclear cells were cryopreserved in 10% DMSO with approximately 90% FBS and stored long term at -150°C before sorting. Thawed cells were stained with Annexin V and antibodies against CD3, CD8, CCR7 and CD45RA. Genomic DNA was extracted from snap-frozen sorted cell pellets with the DNeasy Blood and Tissue Kit.

Points the paper makes about the study in general: Prospective longitudinal studies of preterm and term neonates were called for by the authors so that T cell development could be tracked within individuals. A higher proportion of shared CDR3 nucleotide sequences was found in preterm neonates (about 2.7%) than in term neonates (approximately 0.4%), young children (roughly 0.03%) and adults (about 0.01%). A small sample size and variable productive template counts among preterm samples were noted by the authors as limitations. Compared with the older groups, preterm CDR3s were shorter and closer to germline, carrying fewer N additions and showing less junctional trimming. Preterm neonates showed significantly lower iChao1 richness than every other age group (p < 0.05) along with an even clone distribution, indicating a less rich repertoire.

TCRbeta CDR3 regions were amplified from genomic DNA by a two-step, bias-controlled multiplex PCR. The multiplex PCR used primers specific for every TRBV and TRBJ gene segment. The immunoSEQ Assay was used to generate the TCRbeta repertoire data. Per the original workflow: To merge closely related sequences, reads went through filtering and clustering using a relative-frequency ratio and a modified nearest-neighbor algorithm. V, D and J gene assignments for CDR3 sequences followed IMGT annotation. Template counts were corrected for PCR amplification bias and quantified by comparison with synthetic TCR CDR3 analog sequences. Analyses were restricted to unique productive sequences, meaning in-frame CDR3 sequences without stop codons. The immunoSEQ Analyzer software was used to calculate clonality, defined as 1 minus Pielou's evenness, and iChao1 richness. Statistical testing was performed in JMP, using Student's t-test or a non-parametric test depending on Shapiro-Wilk normality results. TCRdb re-hosts the immuneACCESS table, in-frame sequences only. Its copies lack some clones; in the studies checked, an unresolved V gene accounts for under half of them, and the cause for the rest is not known. V, J and clone size derive from that table, while D and trimming were established from the DNA sequence. The sample yields about 7,500 clones; approximately 98% were counted once. The ten most abundant clones make up around 0.36% of the sample.

Details on this clone: The antigen this receptor binds is unknown. No base quality values were provided; no much bigger clone lies one nucleotide off.

This chain is built from TRBV7-3 and TRBJ2-1; 7 junctional bases match TRBD2. The sequenced material came from naive CD8+ T cells from cord blood. This sequence was found in a newborn in good health. The nucleotides are TGTGCCAGCAGCCCCCGGGGCGGGGGCAATGAGCAGTTCTTC. Its coded protein is CASSPRGGGNEQFF.